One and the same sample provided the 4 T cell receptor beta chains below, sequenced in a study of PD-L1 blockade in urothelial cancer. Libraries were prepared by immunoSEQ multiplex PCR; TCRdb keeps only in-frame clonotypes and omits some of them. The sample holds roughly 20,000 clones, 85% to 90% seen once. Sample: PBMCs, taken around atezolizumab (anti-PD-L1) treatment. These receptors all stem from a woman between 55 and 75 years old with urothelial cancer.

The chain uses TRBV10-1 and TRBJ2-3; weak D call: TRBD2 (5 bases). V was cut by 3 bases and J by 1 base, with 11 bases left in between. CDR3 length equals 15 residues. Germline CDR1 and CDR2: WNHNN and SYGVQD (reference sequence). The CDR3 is CASSEGGFRTDTQYF. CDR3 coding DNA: TGCGCCAGCAGTGAAGGAGGTTTCCGCACAGATACGCAGTATTTT.

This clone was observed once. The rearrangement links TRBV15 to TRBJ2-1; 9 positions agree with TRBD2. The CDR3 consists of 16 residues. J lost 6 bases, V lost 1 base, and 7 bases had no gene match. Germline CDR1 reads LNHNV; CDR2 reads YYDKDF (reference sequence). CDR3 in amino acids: CATSRGGSGSFNEQFF. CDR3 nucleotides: TGTGCCACCAGCAGAGGAGGTAGCGGGAGCTTCAATGAGCAGTTCTTC.

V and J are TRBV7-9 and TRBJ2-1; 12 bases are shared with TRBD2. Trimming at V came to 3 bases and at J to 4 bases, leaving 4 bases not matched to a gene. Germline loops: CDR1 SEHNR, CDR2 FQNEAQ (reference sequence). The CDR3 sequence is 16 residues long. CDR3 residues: CASSLGLAGGYNEQFF. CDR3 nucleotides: TGTGCCAGCAGCTTGGGGCTAGCGGGAGGGTACAATGAGCAGTTCTTC.

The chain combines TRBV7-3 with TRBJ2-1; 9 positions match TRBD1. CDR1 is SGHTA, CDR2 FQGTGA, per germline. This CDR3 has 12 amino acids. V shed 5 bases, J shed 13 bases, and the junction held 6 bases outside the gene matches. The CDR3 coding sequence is TGTGCCAGCAGCACCGGGGGACAGGGACAGTTCTTC. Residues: CASSTGGQGQFF.